Presented here are 8 T cell receptor beta chains from one specimen sequenced in a study of vaccination and CD4 T cells after COVID-19. No cognate antigen is known for these TCRs. Researchers used the Oncomine TCR Beta short-read assay to sequence DNA from cultured CD4+ T cells. TCRdb fed the PCR reads into MiXCR, producing one record per CDR3 protein. The repertoire includes several thousand distinct CDR3 sequences, more than 45% of them detected once, and about 33% sits in the top ten. Described treatment: approximately 9-day PBMC culture with coronavirus spike peptide pools or control peptides (ViraFEST assay). Ahead of the COVID-19 pandemic (2011-2018), the CD4+ T cells of the unexposed donor were collected. Sequences were obtained from CD4+ T cells from blood, cultured in vitro. The receptors derive from a human donor in good health.

As to this clonotype: The germline gene is not matched at one end of the junction; a read error may be the cause. The chain combines TRBV7-2 with TRBJ1-1; D is ambiguous. Germline CDR1 reads SGHTA; CDR2 reads FQGNSA. The CDR3 consists of 13 residues. The CDR3 sequence is CASSQGRGLESFF. The CDR3 DNA sequence: TGTGCCAGCAGCCAAGGGCGCGGCCTTGAATCTTTCTTT.

The sample holds a few counts of this clonotype. The chain recombines TRBV6-1 with TRBJ1-1; the D gene is possibly TRBD1 (6 bases). Trimming took off 1 base at V and 4 bases at J, with 13 bases between the two ends. Germline V gene lookup returns CDR1 MNHNS and CDR2 SASEGT. The CDR3 is 15 amino acids. The CDR3 spells CASSEGYRVRTEAFF. The CDR3 bases are TGTGCCAGCAGTGAAGGCTACAGGGTTCGCACTGAAGCTTTCTTT.

The chain has TRBV20-1 and TRBJ2-5; the D is unclear. This CDR3 has 14 amino acids. V was trimmed by 2 bases and J by 8 bases, leaving 18 bases between them. In germline, CDR1 is DFQATT, CDR2 SNEGSKA (reference sequence). The CDR3 DNA reads as TGCAGTGCTAGAATTAGAGCAAGTGCGGCTACCCAGTACTTC. This codes for CSARIRASAATQYF.

A few counts support this clonotype. The chain is built from TRBV6-1 and TRBJ1-1, with D unclear. The CDR3 totals 14 residues. Looked up from germline, CDR1 is MNHNS and CDR2 is SASEGT. Trimming removed 2 bases at V and 0 bases at J, with 7 bases between. CDR3 nucleotide sequence: TGTGCCAGCAGTGAACAGCTGATGAACACTGAAGCTTTCTTT. The encoded protein is CASSEQLMNTEAFF.

V is TRBV6-2 or TRBV6-3 and J is TRBJ2-1, with D tentatively TRBD1 (5 bases). The CDR3 is 14 residues long. Germline assignment: CDR1 MNHEY and CDR2 SVGEGT. V was shortened by 7 bases and J by 1 base, with 11 bases between the two germline ends. CDR3 sequence reads: CASTWGSSYNEQFF. CDR3 nucleotide sequence: TGTGCCAGCACCTGGGGCAGTTCCTACAATGAGCAGTTCTTC.

The CDR3, as DNA: TGTGCCAGCAGCTCCGGACAGGGCTGGGCGACAGGCACCGGGGAGCTGTTTTTT. This encodes CASSSGQGWATGTGELFF. This chain joins TRBV11-1 and TRBJ2-2, with 8 positions matching TRBD1. Germline V CDR1 and CDR2: SGHAT, FQDESV (reference sequence). CDR3 length equals 18 residues. The ends lost 4 bases at V and 4 bases at J; junction bases unmatched: 14.

The gene calls are TRBV2 and TRBJ2-4; D is uncertain. CDR3 length: 15 amino acids. CDR1 is SNHLY and CDR2 is FYNNEI in the germline V gene. V gave up 7 bases and J gave up 0 bases, with 13 bases separating them. For the CDR3, the DNA is TGTGCCAGCACCCTGGAGTCCTTAGCCAAAAACATTCAGTACTTC. It codes for CASTLESLAKNIQYF.

The chain is built from TRBV6-1 and TRBJ2-3; 12 bases line up with TRBD2. V shed 10 bases, J shed 9 bases, and the junction held 11 bases outside the gene matches. The germline CDR1 and CDR2 sequences are MNHNS and SASEGT. The CDR3 covers 14 residues. This CDR3 reads CATVRGLAGGTQYF. The CDR3 DNA is TGTGCCACTGTGCGAGGGCTAGCGGGGGGGACGCAGTATTTT.